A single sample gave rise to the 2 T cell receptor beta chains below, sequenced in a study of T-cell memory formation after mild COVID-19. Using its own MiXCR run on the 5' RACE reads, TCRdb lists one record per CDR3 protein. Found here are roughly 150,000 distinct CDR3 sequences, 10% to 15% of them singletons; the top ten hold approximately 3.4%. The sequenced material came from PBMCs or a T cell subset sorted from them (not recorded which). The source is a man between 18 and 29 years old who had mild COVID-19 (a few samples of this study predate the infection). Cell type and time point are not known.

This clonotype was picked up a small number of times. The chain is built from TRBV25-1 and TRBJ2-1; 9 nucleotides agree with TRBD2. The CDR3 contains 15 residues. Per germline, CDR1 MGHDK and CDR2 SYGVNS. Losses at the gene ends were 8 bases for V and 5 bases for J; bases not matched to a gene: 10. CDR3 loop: CASGLLAGVNNEQFF. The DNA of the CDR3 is TGTGCCAGCGGTTTGTTAGCGGGGGTAAACAATGAGCAGTTCTTC.

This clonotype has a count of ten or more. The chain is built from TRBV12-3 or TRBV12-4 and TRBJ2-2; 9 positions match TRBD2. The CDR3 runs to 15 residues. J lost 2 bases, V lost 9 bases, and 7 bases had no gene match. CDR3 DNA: TGTGCCAGTAGCGCGCGGGGGGGTAACACCGGGGAGCTGTTTTTT. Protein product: CASSARGGNTGELFF.